A single sample gave rise to the 8 T cell receptor beta chains below, sequenced in a study of chemoradiotherapy in HPV16-positive cancers. Assay: immunoSEQ multiplex PCR; the TCRdb copy retains only in-frame clones and omits some. The sample includes about 13,000 clones, about 85% of them seen just once. This material consisted of blood, taken from a patient who underwent chemoradiotherapy. These receptor sequences come from a human donor with HPV-associated anogenital cancer.

This clone occurred once. DNA for the CDR3: TGCGCCAGCAGCCTATTGGGACAGGGGATTCGAGAGGGATATAATTCACCCCTCCACTTT. Translation gives CASSLLGQGIREGYNSPLHF. The V gene is TRBV5-1, the J gene TRBJ1-6; 10 bases map to TRBD1. Germline V lookup: CDR1 SGHRS, CDR2 YFSETQ. Trimming cost V 4 bases and J 4 bases; bases outside gene matches: 17. This CDR3 spans 20 amino acids. The whole variable domain, filled in from reference TRBV5-1 and TRBJ1-6, reads KAGVTQTPRYLIKTRGQQVTLSCSPISGHRSVSWYQQTPGQGLQFLFEYFSETQRNKGNFPGRFSGRQFSNSRSEMNVSTLELGDSALYLCASSLLGQGIREGYNSPLHFGNGTRLTVT.

The CDR3 region is CASSPRAVQETQYF. The CDR3 coding sequence is TGTGCCAGCAGCCCTAGGGCCGTACAAGAGACCCAGTACTTC. This chain uses TRBV9 with TRBJ2-5; D is uncertain. The CDR3 contains 14 residues. Germline CDR1 SGDLS, CDR2 YYNGEE. V shed 4 bases and J shed 2 bases, with 12 bases lying between them.

The V gene is TRBV6-5, the J gene TRBJ2-1; D perhaps matches TRBD1 (6 bases). CDR1 and CDR2 (germline): MNHEY, SVGAGI. The CDR3 spans 14 residues. V lost 6 bases and J 2 bases, leaving 11 bases between the germline ends. The CDR3 DNA reads TGTGCCAGCAGGGAACAGGGAACCTACAATGAGCAGTTCTTC. It specifies CASREQGTYNEQFF.

This chain links TRBV10-3 with TRBJ2-5, with D uncertain. The CDR3 is 13 amino acids. Germline lookup yields CDR1 ENHRY and CDR2 SYGVKD. Trimming removed 8 bases at V and 3 bases at J, with 13 bases between. The chain's CDR3 is CAIGGSREETQYF. The CDR3 DNA reads TGTGCCATCGGCGGCAGCCGAGAAGAGACCCAGTACTTC.

This clone has just a few counts. V gene TRBV27 combines with J gene TRBJ2-2; 7 bases map to TRBD1. The germline gives CDR1 MNHEY, CDR2 SMNVEV (reference sequence). This CDR3 contains 15 residues. Losses at the gene ends were 6 bases for V and 4 bases for J; bases not matched to a gene: 8. DNA for the CDR3: TGTGCCAGCAGACGTCCGGGACAGTTCACCGGGGAGCTGTTTTTT. Amino acid sequence: CASRRPGQFTGELFF.

This clone was counted between two and nine times. The rearrangement uses TRBV7-2 and TRBJ1-2; D not certain. V gave up 5 bases and J gave up 3 bases, with 4 bases separating them. Germline-derived CDR1 and CDR2 are SGHTA and FQGNSA. The CDR3 covers 11 residues. This CDR3 is CASSLYYGYTF. The CDR3 nucleotides read TGTGCCAGCAGCCTCTACTATGGCTACACCTTC.

The chain links TRBV10-3 to TRBJ1-2; 11 bases match TRBD1. The V segment lost 0 bases and the J segment 4 bases; nucleotides outside the gene matches: 13. Germline V CDR1 and CDR2: ENHRY, SYGVKD. The CDR3 is made up of 19 amino acids. In nucleotides, the CDR3 is TGTGCCATCAGTGAGTCCGGGACAGGGGGAAGAGTAACACTCTATGGCTACACCTTC. This sequence encodes CAISESGTGGRVTLYGYTF.

V gene TRBV30 combines with J gene TRBJ2-4; 11 bases map to TRBD2. The CDR3 length is 17 residues. V trimming: 2 bases; J trimming: 5 bases; junction bases outside the gene matches: 11. Looked up from germline, CDR1 is GTSNPN and CDR2 is SVGIG (reference sequence). The DNA of the CDR3 is TGTGCCTGGAGTCCACGATGGGGGACTAGCGGAGAAAACATTCAGTACTTC. It translates to CAWSPRWGTSGENIQYF.